These T cell receptor beta chains were read from a single sample in a study of metastatic and nonmetastatic thyroid tumors. MiXCR re-clonotyped the PCR reads for TCRdb. The sample shows 20,000 to 25,000 clones, about 16% of them seen only once. The sample comprised blood. These TCRs come from a male donor with papillary thyroid cancer or a benign thyroid nodule (not recorded which). Some clones in this sample may be carry-over from other donors' samples. The CDR3 runs from the conserved cysteine through the conserved F or W. The D gene is left open where the match is weak. Rows may omit the clone size; those that give it use once, few, many or a size class.

CDR3 DNA: TGTGCCAGCAGCGACAGGACAGGGGCAGTGGACACTGAAGCTTTCTTC
CDR3 protein: CASSDRTGAVDTEAFF
J gene: TRBJ1-1
V gene: TRBV7-8
D gene: TRBD1
clone size: -

CDR3 DNA: TGTGCCATCAGTGAGAAACAGGGGGGCGATGGCTACACCTTC
CDR3 protein: CAISEKQGGDGYTF
J gene: TRBJ1-2
V gene: TRBV10-3
D gene: TRBD1
clone size: many

CDR3 DNA: TGCGCCAGCAGCTTGGGAGTAGGGAATACGGTGACCGGGGAGCTGTTTTTT
CDR3 protein: CASSLGVGNTVTGELFF
J gene: TRBJ2-2
V gene: TRBV5-1
D gene: -
clone size: many

CDR3 DNA: TGCAGTGCTCCAAGCAGGGTTTCGAACACTGAAGCTTTCTTT
CDR3 protein: CSAPSRVSNTEAFF
J gene: TRBJ1-1
V gene: TRBV20-1
D gene: -
clone size: once

CDR3 DNA: TGTGCCAGCAGCGTGACAGCCTCCCCGCCAACTGGGGCCAACGTCCTGACTTTC
CDR3 protein: CASSVTASPPTGANVLTF
J gene: TRBJ2-6
V gene: TRBV5-4
D gene: -
clone size: once

CDR3 DNA: TGTGCCAGCAGTTACACAACAGACAGGGAGGAGCAGTTCTTC
CDR3 protein: CASSYTTDREEQFF
J gene: TRBJ2-1
V gene: TRBV6-6
D gene: TRBD1
clone size: many

CDR3 DNA: TGTGCCAGCAGCTTGGGAGGCCGGGCGGGCGAGGCCTACAATGAGCAGTTCTTC
CDR3 protein: CASSLGGRAGEAYNEQFF
J gene: TRBJ2-1
V gene: TRBV5-4
D gene: -
clone size: once

CDR3 DNA: TGTGCCAGCGAGACCCTCGGGACGTTTACAAGTGGCTACACCTTC
CDR3 protein: CASETLGTFTSGYTF
J gene: TRBJ1-2
V gene: TRBV2
D gene: -
clone size: many

CDR3 DNA: TGCAGTGCTACTAGCGGGAGGACCCCAGAGACCCAGTACTTC
CDR3 protein: CSATSGRTPETQYF
J gene: TRBJ2-5
V gene: TRBV20-1
D gene: TRBD2
clone size: -

CDR3 DNA: TGTGCCAGCAGTTTTCTCGGTGAGCAGTTCTTC
CDR3 protein: CASSFLGEQFF
J gene: TRBJ2-1
V gene: TRBV12-3/TRBV12-4
D gene: -
clone size: many

CDR3 DNA: TGCAGTTCTTTCCCGGGACAGGACCAAAATGAGCAGTTCTTC
CDR3 protein: CSSFPGQDQNEQFF
J gene: TRBJ2-1
V gene: TRBV20-1
D gene: TRBD1
clone size: -

CDR3 DNA: TGCGCCAGCCCCGTTTTTTACGGATACAATCAGCCCCAGCATTTT
CDR3 protein: CASPVFYGYNQPQHF
J gene: TRBJ1-5
V gene: TRBV5-1
D gene: -
clone size: many

CDR3 DNA: TGTGCCTGGAGGTATAATGAAAAACTGTTTTTT
CDR3 protein: CAWRYNEKLFF
J gene: TRBJ1-4
V gene: TRBV30
D gene: -
clone size: -

CDR3 DNA: TGTGCCAGCTCATTTCTCTGGGGGCAGAGTACTGAAGCTTTCTTT
CDR3 protein: CASSFLWGQSTEAFF
J gene: TRBJ1-1
V gene: TRBV18
D gene: -
clone size: many

CDR3 DNA: TGTGCCAGCAGTCTCTATGGCTACACCTTC
CDR3 protein: CASSLYGYTF
J gene: TRBJ1-2
V gene: TRBV6-5
D gene: -
clone size: -

CDR3 DNA: TGTGCCAGCAGTCCGGGGGACGAGGGTCGCTTCTTC
CDR3 protein: CASSPGDEGRFF
J gene: TRBJ2-1
V gene: TRBV6-2/TRBV6-3
D gene: -
clone size: many